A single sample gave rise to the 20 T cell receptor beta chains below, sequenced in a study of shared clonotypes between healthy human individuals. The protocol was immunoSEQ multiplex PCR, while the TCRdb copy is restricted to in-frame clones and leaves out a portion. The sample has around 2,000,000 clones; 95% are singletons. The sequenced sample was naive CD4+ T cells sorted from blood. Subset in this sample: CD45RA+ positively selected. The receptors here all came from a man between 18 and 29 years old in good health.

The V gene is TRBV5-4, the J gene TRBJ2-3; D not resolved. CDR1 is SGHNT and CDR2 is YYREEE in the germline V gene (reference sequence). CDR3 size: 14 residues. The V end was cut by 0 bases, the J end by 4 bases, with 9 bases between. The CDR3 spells CASSLEPGSDTQYF. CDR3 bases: TGTGCCAGCAGCTTGGAACCGGGCTCAGATACGCAGTATTTT.

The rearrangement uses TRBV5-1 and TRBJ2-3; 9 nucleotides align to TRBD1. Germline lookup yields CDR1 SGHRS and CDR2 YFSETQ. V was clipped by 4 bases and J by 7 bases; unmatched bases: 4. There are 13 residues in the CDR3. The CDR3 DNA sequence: TGCGCCAGCAGCCTGACAGGGGGTTATACGCAGTATTTT. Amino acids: CASSLTGGYTQYF. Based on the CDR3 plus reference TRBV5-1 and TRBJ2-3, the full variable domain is KAGVTQTPRYLIKTRGQQVTLSCSPISGHRSVSWYQQTPGQGLQFLFEYFSETQRNKGNFPGRFSGRQFSNSRSEMNVSTLELGDSALYLCASSLTGGYTQYFGPGTRLTVL.

The CDR3 DNA is TGTGCCAGCAGTTTATGGGCGGGGGTAGACTATGGCTACACCTTC. Amino acids: CASSLWAGVDYGYTF. V is TRBV27 and J is TRBJ1-2; D may be TRBD1 (5 bases). CDR3 length equals 15 residues. The ends were cut back, 1 base at V and 3 bases at J, with 12 bases in the middle. From germline, CDR1 is MNHEY and CDR2 SMNVEV (reference sequence).

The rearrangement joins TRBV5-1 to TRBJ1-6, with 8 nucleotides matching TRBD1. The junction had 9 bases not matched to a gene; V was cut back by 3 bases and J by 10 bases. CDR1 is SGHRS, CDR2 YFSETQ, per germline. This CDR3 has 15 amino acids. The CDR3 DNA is TGCGCCAGCAGCTCACAGGGGGAAATTAGATCACCCCTCCACTTT. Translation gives CASSSQGEIRSPLHF.

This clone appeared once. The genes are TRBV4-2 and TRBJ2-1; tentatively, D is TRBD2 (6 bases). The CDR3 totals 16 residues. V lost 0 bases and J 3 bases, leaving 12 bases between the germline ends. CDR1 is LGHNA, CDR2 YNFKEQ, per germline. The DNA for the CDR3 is TGTGCCAGCAGCCAAGATTTTGAGACTAGCTACAATGAGCAGTTCTTC. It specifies CASSQDFETSYNEQFF.

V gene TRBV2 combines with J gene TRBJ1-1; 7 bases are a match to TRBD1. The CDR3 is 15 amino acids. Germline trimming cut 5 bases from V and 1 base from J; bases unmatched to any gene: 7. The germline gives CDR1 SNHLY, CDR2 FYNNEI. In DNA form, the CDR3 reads TGTGCCAGCAGTTCCCAGGGGGACAAGAACACTGAAGCTTTCTTT. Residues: CASSSQGDKNTEAFF. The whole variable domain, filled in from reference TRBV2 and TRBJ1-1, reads EPEVTQTPSHQVTQMGQEVILRCVPISNHLYFYWYRQILGQKVEFLVSFYNNEISEKSEIFDDQFSVERPDGSNFTLKIRSTKLEDSAMYFCASSSQGDKNTEAFFGQGTRLTVV.

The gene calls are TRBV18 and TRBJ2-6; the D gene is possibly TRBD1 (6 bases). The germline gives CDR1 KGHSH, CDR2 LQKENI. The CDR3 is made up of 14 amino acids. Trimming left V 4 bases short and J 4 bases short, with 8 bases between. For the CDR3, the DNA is TGTGCCAGCTCACGGGACACCGGGGCCAACGTCCTGACTTTC. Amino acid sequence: CASSRDTGANVLTF. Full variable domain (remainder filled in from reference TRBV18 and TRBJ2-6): NAGVMQNPRHLVRRRGQEARLRCSPMKGHSHVYWYRQLPEEGLKFMVYLQKENIIDESGMPKERFSAEFPKEGPSILRIQQVVRGDSAAYFCASSRDTGANVLTFGAGSRLTVL.

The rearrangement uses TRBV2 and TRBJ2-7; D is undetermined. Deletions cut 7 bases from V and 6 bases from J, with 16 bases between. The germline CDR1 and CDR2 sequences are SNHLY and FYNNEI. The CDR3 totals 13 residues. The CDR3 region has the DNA TGTGCCAGCACTCTAACCTCAATGCCCGAGCAGTACTTC. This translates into CASTLTSMPEQYF.

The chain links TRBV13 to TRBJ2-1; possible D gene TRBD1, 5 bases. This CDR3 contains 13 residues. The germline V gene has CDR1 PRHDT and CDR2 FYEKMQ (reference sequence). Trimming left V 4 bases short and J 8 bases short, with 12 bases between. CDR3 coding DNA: TGTGCCAGCAGCTCTTCAGGGTTAGATGAGCAGTTCTTC. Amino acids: CASSSSGLDEQFF. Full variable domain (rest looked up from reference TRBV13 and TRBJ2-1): AAGVIQSPRHLIKEKRETATLKCYPIPRHDTVYWYQQGPGQDPQFLISFYEKMQSDKGSIPDRFSAQQFSDYHSELNMSSLELGDSALYFCASSSSGLDEQFFGPGTRLTVL.

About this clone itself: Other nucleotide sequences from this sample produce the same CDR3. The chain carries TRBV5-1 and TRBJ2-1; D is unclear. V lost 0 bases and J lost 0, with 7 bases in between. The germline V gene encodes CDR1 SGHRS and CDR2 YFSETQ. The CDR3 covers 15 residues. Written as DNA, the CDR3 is TGCGCCAGCAGCTTGGCTCTGAGCTCCTACAATGAGCAGTTCTTC. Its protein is CASSLALSSYNEQFF. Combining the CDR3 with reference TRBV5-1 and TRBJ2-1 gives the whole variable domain KAGVTQTPRYLIKTRGQQVTLSCSPISGHRSVSWYQQTPGQGLQFLFEYFSETQRNKGNFPGRFSGRQFSNSRSEMNVSTLELGDSALYLCASSLALSSYNEQFFGPGTRLTVL.

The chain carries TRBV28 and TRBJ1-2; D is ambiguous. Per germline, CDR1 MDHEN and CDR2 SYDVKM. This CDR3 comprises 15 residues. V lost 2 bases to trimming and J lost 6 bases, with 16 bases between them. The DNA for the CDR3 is TGTGCCAGCAGTTTACAGGCCGCGCTGTTCGATGGCTACACCTTC. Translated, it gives CASSLQAALFDGYTF.

This CDR3 is CASSSELAGAQETQYF. The CDR3, as DNA: TGTGCCAGCAGCAGTGAGCTAGCGGGAGCCCAAGAGACCCAGTACTTC. The V gene is TRBV6-6, the J gene TRBJ2-5; the match to TRBD2 covers 10 bases. The length of the CDR3 is 16 residues. The V and J ends lost 6 bases and 1 base, in that order; junction bases with no gene match: 8. The germline V gene encodes CDR1 MNHNY and CDR2 SVGAGI (reference sequence).

CDR3 DNA sequence: TGTGCCAGCAGCCGCGGGTTGGCGCTATATAATTCACCCCTCCACTTT. This sequence encodes CASSRGLALYNSPLHF. The chain combines TRBV14 with TRBJ1-6; D not resolved. This CDR3 has 16 amino acids. Germline CDR1 SGHDN, CDR2 FVKESK. V was shortened by 4 bases and J by 4 bases, with 14 bases between the two germline ends.

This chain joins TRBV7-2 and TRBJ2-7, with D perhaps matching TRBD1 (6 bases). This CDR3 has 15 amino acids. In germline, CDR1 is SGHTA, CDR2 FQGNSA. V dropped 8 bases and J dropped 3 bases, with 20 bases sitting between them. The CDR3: CASRMTGDTHYEQYF. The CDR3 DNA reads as TGTGCCAGCCGGATGACCGGGGACACACACTACGAGCAGTACTTC.

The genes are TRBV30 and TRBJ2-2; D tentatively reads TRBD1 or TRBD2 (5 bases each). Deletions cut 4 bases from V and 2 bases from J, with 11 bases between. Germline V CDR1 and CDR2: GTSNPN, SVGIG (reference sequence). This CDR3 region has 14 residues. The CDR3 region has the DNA TGTGCCTGGACCCCGGGGCCAAACACCGGGGAGCTGTTTTTT. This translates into CAWTPGPNTGELFF.

CDR3 in DNA: TGTGCCAGCGGAAGACCCGGGGCTCAGCACGAGGAAAAACTGTTTTTT. Residues: CASGRPGAQHEEKLFF. This chain uses TRBV27 with TRBJ1-4; D is possibly TRBD1 (5 bases). Germline V gene lookup returns CDR1 MNHEY and CDR2 SMNVEV (reference sequence). The CDR3 sequence is 16 residues long. Trimming took 8 bases from V and 8 from J, leaving 24 bases between them.

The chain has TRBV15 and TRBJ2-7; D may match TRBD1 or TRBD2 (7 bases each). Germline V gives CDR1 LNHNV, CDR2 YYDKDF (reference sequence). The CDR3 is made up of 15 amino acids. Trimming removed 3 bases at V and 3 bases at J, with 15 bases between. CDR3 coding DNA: TGTGCCACCAGCAGGGGGGGGACAGCCCACTACGAGCAGTACTTC. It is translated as CATSRGGTAHYEQYF. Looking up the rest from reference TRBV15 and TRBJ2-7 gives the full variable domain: DAMVIQNPRYQVTQFGKPVTLSCSQTLNHNVMYWYQQKSSQAPKLLFHYYDKDFNNEADTPDNFQSRRPNTSFCFLDIRSPGLGDTAMYLCATSRGGTAHYEQYFGPGTRLTVT.

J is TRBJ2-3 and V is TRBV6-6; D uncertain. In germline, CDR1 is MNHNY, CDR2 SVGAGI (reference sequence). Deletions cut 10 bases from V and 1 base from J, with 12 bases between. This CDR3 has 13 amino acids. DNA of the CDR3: TGTGCCACCCTCTTTAGCCGCACAGATACGCAGTATTTT. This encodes CATLFSRTDTQYF.

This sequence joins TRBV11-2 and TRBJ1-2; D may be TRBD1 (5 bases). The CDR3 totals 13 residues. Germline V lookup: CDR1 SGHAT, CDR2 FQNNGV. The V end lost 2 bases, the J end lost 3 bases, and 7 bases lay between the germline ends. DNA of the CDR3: TGTGCCAGCAGCTTATTACAGGACTATGGCTACACCTTC. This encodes CASSLLQDYGYTF.

The CDR3 spells CASSVGGAANTGELFF. DNA for the CDR3: TGTGCCAGCAGCGTAGGTGGGGCAGCGAACACCGGGGAGCTGTTTTTT. The chain joins TRBV9 to TRBJ2-2; D is possibly TRBD1 (5 bases). The germline V gene encodes CDR1 SGDLS and CDR2 YYNGEE. This CDR3 spans 16 amino acids. Deletions cut 0 bases from V and 0 bases from J, with 9 bases between.